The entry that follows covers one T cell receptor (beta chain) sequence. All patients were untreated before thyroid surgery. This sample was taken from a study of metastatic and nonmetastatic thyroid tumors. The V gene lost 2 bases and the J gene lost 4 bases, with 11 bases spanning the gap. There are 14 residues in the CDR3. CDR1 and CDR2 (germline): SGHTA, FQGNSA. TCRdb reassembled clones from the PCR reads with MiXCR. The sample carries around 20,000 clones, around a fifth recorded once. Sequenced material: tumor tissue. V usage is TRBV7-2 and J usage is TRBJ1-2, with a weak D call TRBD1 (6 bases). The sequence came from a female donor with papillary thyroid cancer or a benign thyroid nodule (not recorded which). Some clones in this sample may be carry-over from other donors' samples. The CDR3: CASSLIAGVYGYTF. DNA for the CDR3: TGTGCCAGCAGCTTAATCGCAGGGGTCTATGGCTACACCTTC. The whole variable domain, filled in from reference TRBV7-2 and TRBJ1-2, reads GAGVSQSPSNKVTEKGKDVELRCDPISGHTALYWYRQSLGQGLEFLIYFQGNSAPDKSGLPSDRFSAERTGGSVSTLTIQRTQQEDSAVYLCASSLIAGVYGYTFGSGTRLTVV.